Below, 28 T cell receptor beta chains from the same sample are listed, as sequenced in a study of blood T cell repertoires in COVID-19. Some clones are missing from TCRdb's copy, which holds only in-frame ones; the method was immunoSEQ multiplex PCR. The sample holds a few hundred thousand clones, 88% seen once. The material sequenced was peripheral blood. The source is a woman aged 40-49 years who had recovered from COVID-19.

V gene TRBV9 combines with J gene TRBJ1-5, with D possibly TRBD1 on 5 matching bases. Germline V gene sequence: CDR1 SGDLS, CDR2 YYNGEE. This CDR3 comprises 12 residues. V was shortened by 7 bases and J by 4 bases, with 9 bases between the two germline ends. Written as DNA, the CDR3 is TGTGCCAGCCACAGGTCTAATCAGCCCCAGCATTTT. It yields the protein CASHRSNQPQHF.

This clone showed up just a few times. The chain employs TRBV19 and TRBJ2-7, with TRBD2 matching 11 bases. The CDR3 contains 13 residues. Unmatched junction bases numbered 4, after V lost 6 bases and J lost 6 bases. Germline V gene lookup returns CDR1 LNHDA and CDR2 SQIVND (reference sequence). CDR3: CASSTGLAGEQYF. CDR3 nucleotides: TGTGCCAGTAGCACCGGACTAGCGGGCGAGCAGTACTTC.

In DNA form, the CDR3 reads TGTGCCAGCCGCAGCCCCCAGGGAGGCAGTGAAGCTTTCTTT. As protein: CASRSPQGGSEAFF. The chain couples TRBV19 to TRBJ1-1; possibly TRBD1 for D (5 bases). Trimming cost V 9 bases and J 7 bases, with 21 bases left between them. CDR3 size: 14 residues. Germline values: CDR1 LNHDA, CDR2 SQIVND (reference sequence).

The CDR3 DNA is TGTGCCAGCAGTTACCTAAACCACCGTGGTGCCACTGAAGCTTTCTTT. Translation: CASSYLNHRGATEAFF. This chain links TRBV27 with TRBJ1-1; unclear D gene. This CDR3 comprises 16 residues. Germline lookup yields CDR1 MNHEY and CDR2 SMNVEV (reference sequence). The V end was cut by 4 bases, the J end by 4 bases, with 19 bases between.

The table lists this clone with a few counts. The V call is TRBV24-1, the J call TRBJ1-2, with 8 bases matching TRBD1. V trimming: 4 bases; J trimming: 4 bases; junction bases outside the gene matches: 16. Germline V gene sequence: CDR1 KGHDR, CDR2 SFDVKD. The CDR3 loop spans 18 amino acids. CDR3 sequence (DNA): TGTGCCACCAGTGACCCAACAATGGAACAGGGGGGTGGCTATGGCTACACCTTC. It codes for CATSDPTMEQGGGYGYTF.

V is TRBV27 and J is TRBJ2-3; 8 bases align to TRBD2. J was trimmed by 4 bases and V by 2 bases; bases with no gene match: 5. There are 15 residues in the CDR3. CDR1 is MNHEY and CDR2 is SMNVEV in the germline V gene (reference sequence). The CDR3 coding sequence is TGTGCCAGCAGTTTAGGGGCGGGAGGCCCAGATACGCAGTATTTT. Translating it yields CASSLGAGGPDTQYF.

Only one count was recorded for this clone. V usage is TRBV7-2 and J usage is TRBJ1-1; a weak D match, TRBD1 (5 bases). CDR1 SGHTA and CDR2 FQGNSA come from the germline V gene. The CDR3 contains 15 residues. V was pared by 2 bases and J by 4 bases, with 14 bases between. CDR3 coding DNA: TGTGCCAGCAGCTTACTTTCTCCGGGGGGCACTGAAGCTTTCTTT. Amino acid sequence: CASSLLSPGGTEAFF.

This clone was detected a few times. This CDR3 is also generated by other DNA sequences in the sample. The chain has TRBV6-6 and TRBJ2-2, with 10 positions matching TRBD1. This CDR3 comprises 13 residues. Germline V gene sequence: CDR1 MNHNY, CDR2 SVGAGI (reference sequence). V was pared by 5 bases and J by 6 bases, with 0 bases of the junction left unmatched. In nucleotides, the CDR3 is TGTGCCAGCAGTGGACAGGGGGCCGGGGAGCTGTTTTTT. It specifies CASSGQGAGELFF.

This chain uses TRBV14 with TRBJ2-1; D is possibly TRBD2 (6 bases). Looked up from germline, CDR1 is SGHDN and CDR2 is FVKESK. Trimming stripped 0 bases from V and 4 bases from J, with 7 bases between. This CDR3 is 14 amino acids long. The CDR3 here is CASSQDAGYNEQFF. The CDR3 nucleotides are TGTGCCAGCAGCCAAGATGCGGGGTACAATGAGCAGTTCTTC.

The V and J genes are TRBV30 and TRBJ2-5; D is possibly TRBD1 (5 bases). V was clipped by 4 bases and J by 2 bases, with 8 bases between them. Germline CDR1 and CDR2: GTSNPN and SVGIG (reference sequence). The CDR3 has 12 amino acids. The CDR3: CAWNAGQETQYF. CDR3 sequence (DNA): TGTGCCTGGAATGCAGGGCAAGAGACCCAGTACTTC.

The rearrangement links TRBV6-5 to TRBJ1-3; D call uncertain. Trimming removed 7 bases from V and 8 bases from J, with 9 bases in between. This CDR3 region has 11 residues. Germline V gene sequence: CDR1 MNHEY, CDR2 SVGAGI. The CDR3 region is CASKSGDTIYF. In nucleotides, the CDR3 is TGTGCCAGCAAGTCCGGAGACACCATATATTTT.

The rearrangement links TRBV7-9 to TRBJ1-2; maybe TRBD1 (6 bases). The ends were cut back, 8 bases at V and 4 bases at J, with 20 bases in the middle. Per germline, CDR1 SEHNR and CDR2 FQNEAQ (reference sequence). The CDR3 is 15 amino acids. The CDR3 nucleotides are TGTGCCAGCGTCGGGGCCTCAACAGGGCTCTATGGCTACACCTTC. Its protein is CASVGASTGLYGYTF.

V usage is TRBV18 and J usage is TRBJ1-4; D perhaps matches TRBD1 (5 bases). V was cut by 2 bases and J by 8 bases, with 12 bases left in between. This CDR3 has 14 amino acids. Germline V gene sequence: CDR1 KGHSH, CDR2 LQKENI. CDR3 coding DNA: TGTGCCAGCTCACCAGGGGCCCTTGGAGAAAAACTGTTTTTT. Amino acids: CASSPGALGEKLFF.

Here the CDR3 reads CARARQIYGYTF. CDR3 in DNA: TGTGCCCGGGCCAGACAGATCTATGGCTACACCTTC. The rearrangement joins TRBV30 to TRBJ1-2; maybe TRBD1 (5 bases). CDR3 length: 12 amino acids. CDR1 and CDR2 (germline): GTSNPN, SVGIG (reference sequence). Trimming removed 8 bases at V and 4 bases at J, with 14 bases between.

The V and J genes are TRBV24-1 and TRBJ2-1; 9 bases line up with TRBD1. The V gene end was trimmed by 4 bases and the J gene end by 3 bases; junction bases not matched to a gene: 3. The germline CDR1 and CDR2 sequences are KGHDR and SFDVKD. The CDR3 has 15 amino acids. DNA for the CDR3: TGTGCCACCAGTGAACGGGACAGGGACTACAATGAGCAGTTCTTC. It codes for CATSERDRDYNEQFF.

CDR3 coding DNA: TGTGCCAGCTCACCCCCGGGACTAGCGGGAGTGGGGCACAATGAGCAGTTCTTC. Amino acids: CASSPPGLAGVGHNEQFF. This chain connects TRBV18 to TRBJ2-1; 14 bases map to TRBD2. This CDR3 is 18 amino acids long. Germline assignment: CDR1 KGHSH and CDR2 LQKENI. With 3 bases clipped from V and 5 bases from J, the junction kept 9 bases outside the gene matches.

The chain uses TRBV19 and TRBJ1-5; D not certain. Germline V gene lookup returns CDR1 LNHDA and CDR2 SQIVND (reference sequence). The CDR3 consists of 13 residues. V dropped 3 bases and J dropped 7 bases, with 10 bases sitting between them. The CDR3 reads CASSIGVQQPQHF. The CDR3 DNA is TGTGCCAGTAGTATCGGGGTACAGCAGCCCCAGCATTTT.

This clone has more than one count but fewer than ten. The chain combines TRBV2 with TRBJ1-1; the match to TRBD1 covers 7 bases. V trimming: 7 bases; J trimming: 1 base; junction bases outside the gene matches: 6. Germline V CDR1 and CDR2: SNHLY, FYNNEI. This CDR3 is 14 amino acids long. The CDR3 DNA reads TGTGCCAGCATAAAGGGGGCAGGGAACACTGAAGCTTTCTTT. Translated, it gives CASIKGAGNTEAFF.

This sequence joins TRBV10-3 and TRBJ2-3, with TRBD2 identical over 10 bases. This CDR3 is built from 15 residues. The germline V gene has CDR1 ENHRY and CDR2 SYGVKD. Trimming cost V 6 bases and J 1 base; bases outside gene matches: 4. CDR3 in amino acids: CAIRELAGGTDTQYF. CDR3 sequence (DNA): TGTGCCATCAGGGAGCTAGCGGGAGGCACAGATACGCAGTATTTT.

This clone has just one count. This chain joins TRBV21-1 and TRBJ2-5; TRBD2 reflects the table's D call only, with no check against the DNA. TRBV21-1 is a pseudogene locus. This CDR3 is built from 15 residues. The CDR3 nucleotides read TGTGCCAGCAGCGCCGCCCACCGGGTTTCCGAGACCCAGTACTTC. This translates into CASSAAHRVSETQYF.

This chain uses TRBV3-1 (or the pseudogene TRBV3-2) with TRBJ1-2, with 7 positions matching TRBD1. The CDR3 has 14 residues. Germline loops: CDR1 LGHDT, CDR2 YNNKEL (reference sequence). The J segment lost 8 bases and the V segment lost 7 bases, leaving 13 bases of the junction unmatched. The CDR3 DNA reads TGTGCCAGCACCGAGCAGGGGGTGACGGGCGGCTACACCTTC. Translated, it gives CASTEQGVTGGYTF.

This chain joins TRBV9 and TRBJ1-1, with a possible D match to TRBD1 (6 bases). The germline gives CDR1 SGDLS, CDR2 YYNGEE. With 2 bases removed from V and 5 bases from J, the gap between germline ends came to 13 bases. The CDR3 spans 14 residues. The CDR3 reads CASSVRPQGTEAFF. The CDR3 nucleotides are TGTGCCAGCAGCGTTCGTCCCCAGGGGACTGAAGCTTTCTTT.

V and J are TRBV11-3 and TRBJ2-2, with D possibly being TRBD2 (5 bases). The ends were cut back, 1 base at V and 8 bases at J, with 20 bases in the middle. Looked up from germline, CDR1 is SGHNT and CDR2 is YENEEA. The CDR3 has 17 amino acids. This chain's CDR3 is CASSLGRQHSPGGELFF. The DNA for the CDR3 is TGTGCCAGCAGCTTAGGCCGTCAGCACTCCCCGGGGGGGGAGCTGTTTTTT.

This chain joins TRBV4-1 and TRBJ2-4, with 7 bases that match TRBD2. Germline CDR1 is MGHRA and CDR2 is YSYEKL. This CDR3 region has 17 residues. Trimming took 0 bases from V and 1 from J; bases not matched to a gene: 6. This CDR3 is CASSQDRRELAKNIQYF. Written as DNA, the CDR3 is TGCGCCAGCAGCCAAGATCGGCGGGAGCTGGCCAAAAACATTCAGTACTTC.

The chain employs TRBV6-4 and TRBJ1-5, with D unresolved. Trimming left V 3 bases short and J 7 bases short, with 13 bases between. The CDR3 is made up of 14 amino acids. Germline-derived CDR1 and CDR2 are MRHNA and SNTAGT. CDR3 in DNA: TGTGCCAGCAGTGAGGCGGCGGAGGGACAGCCCCAGCATTTT. The encoded protein is CASSEAAEGQPQHF.

The table lists this clone with a few counts. J is TRBJ2-3 and V is TRBV4-2, with a weak D call TRBD1 (6 bases). Germline V CDR1 and CDR2: LGHNA, YNFKEQ. CDR3 size: 15 residues. V dropped 5 bases and J dropped 2 bases, with 14 bases sitting between them. CDR3 sequence: CASSATGTSTDTQYF. CDR3 bases: TGTGCCAGCAGCGCGACCGGGACATCCACAGATACGCAGTATTTT.

On this clone itself: The same CDR3 arises from other DNA sequences in this sample as well. V and J are TRBV5-4 and TRBJ1-2; TRBD1 matches 7 bases. The CDR3 extends over 13 amino acids. J was trimmed by 7 bases and V by 6 bases; bases with no gene match: 9. Germline CDR1 SGHNT, CDR2 YYREEE (reference sequence). CDR3 sequence reads: CASTPQGGGGYTF. As DNA, the CDR3 is TGTGCCAGCACCCCCCAGGGGGGAGGTGGCTACACCTTC.

This sequence joins TRBV4-3 and TRBJ1-5; D is possibly TRBD1 (6 bases). The germline V gene encodes CDR1 LGHNA and CDR2 YSLEER. Trimming cost V 0 bases and J 6 bases, with 18 bases left between them. CDR3 length: 17 amino acids. The CDR3 here is CASSQDPEGVGSQPQHF. As DNA, the CDR3 is TGCGCCAGCAGCCAAGATCCCGAGGGGGTAGGGAGTCAGCCCCAGCATTTT.